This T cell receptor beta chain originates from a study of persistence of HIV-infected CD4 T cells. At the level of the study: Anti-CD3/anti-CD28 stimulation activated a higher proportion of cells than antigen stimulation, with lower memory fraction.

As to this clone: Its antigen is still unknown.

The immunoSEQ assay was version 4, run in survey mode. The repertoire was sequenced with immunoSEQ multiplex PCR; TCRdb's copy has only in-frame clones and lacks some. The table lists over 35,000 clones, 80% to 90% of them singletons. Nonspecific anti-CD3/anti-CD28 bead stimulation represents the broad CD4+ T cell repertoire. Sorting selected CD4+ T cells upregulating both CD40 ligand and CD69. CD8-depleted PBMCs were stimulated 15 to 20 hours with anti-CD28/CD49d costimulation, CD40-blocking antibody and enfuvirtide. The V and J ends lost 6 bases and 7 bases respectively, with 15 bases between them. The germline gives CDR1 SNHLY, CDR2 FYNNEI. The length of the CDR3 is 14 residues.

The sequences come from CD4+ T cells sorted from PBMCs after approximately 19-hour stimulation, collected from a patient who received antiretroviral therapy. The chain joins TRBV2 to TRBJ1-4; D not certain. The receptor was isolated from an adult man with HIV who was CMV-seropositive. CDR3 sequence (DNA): TGTGCCAGCAGCGCGGGAACCCAAAGTGAAAAACTGTTTTTT. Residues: CASSAGTQSEKLFF. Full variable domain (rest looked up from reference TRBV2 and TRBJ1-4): EPEVTQTPSHQVTQMGQEVILRCVPISNHLYFYWYRQILGQKVEFLVSFYNNEISEKSEIFDDQFSVERPDGSNFTLKIRSTKLEDSAMYFCASSAGTQSEKLFFGSGTQLSVL.